This T cell receptor (beta chain) appears in the sequencing data of a study of shared clonotypes between healthy human individuals. The CDR3 is made up of 15 amino acids. V lost 3 bases and J 1 base, leaving 13 bases between the germline ends. The germline CDR1 and CDR2 sequences are MNHEY and SVGAGI. Sequencing used immunoSEQ multiplex PCR; TCRdb keeps in-frame clones, though not all of them. The sample shows roughly 2 million clones, about 94% of them seen only once. Notes on the study in general: Tissues were not sampled, only blood, and their repertoires likely differ. The donor pool, a small one, limited the genetic and exposure-history diversity represented.

Regarding this clone: What it binds is unknown.

The chain has TRBV6-5 and TRBJ2-7, with a weak D call TRBD1 (5 bases). The clonotype comes from a young man in good health. What was sequenced was naive CD4+ T cells sorted from blood. Subset noted: CD45RA+ positively selected. CDR3: CASSYGAVGSYEQYF. In nucleotides, the CDR3 is TGTGCCAGCAGTTATGGGGCAGTAGGATCCTACGAGCAGTACTTC.